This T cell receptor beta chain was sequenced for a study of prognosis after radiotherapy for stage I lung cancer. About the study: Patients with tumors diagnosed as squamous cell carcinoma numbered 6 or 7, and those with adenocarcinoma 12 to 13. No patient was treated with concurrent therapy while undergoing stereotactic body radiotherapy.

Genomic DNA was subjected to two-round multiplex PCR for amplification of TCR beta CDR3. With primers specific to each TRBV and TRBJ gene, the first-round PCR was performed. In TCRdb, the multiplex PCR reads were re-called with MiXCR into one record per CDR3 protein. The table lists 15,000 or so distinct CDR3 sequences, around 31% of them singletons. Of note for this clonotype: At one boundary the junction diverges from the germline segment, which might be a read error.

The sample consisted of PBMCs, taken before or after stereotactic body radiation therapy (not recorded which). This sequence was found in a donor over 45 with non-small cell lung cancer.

The chain's CDR3 is CASSIEAEETRYF. CDR3 in DNA: TGTGCCAGTAGTATAGAGGCAGAAGAGACCCGGTACTTC. The rearrangement links TRBV19 to TRBJ2-5; D is unclear. This CDR3 is 13 amino acids long. Germline V gene lookup returns CDR1 LNHDA and CDR2 SQIVND (reference sequence).